This T cell receptor beta chain was sequenced in a study of blood T cell repertoires in COVID-19. This table comes from immunoSEQ multiplex PCR, and its TCRdb copy is limited to in-frame clones, with some not included. The repertoire holds 150,000 to 200,000 clones, with less than 90% as singletons. This CDR3 comprises 12 residues. V lost 3 bases to trimming and J lost 7 bases, with 9 bases between them. Looked up from germline, CDR1 is LNHDA and CDR2 is SQIVND (reference sequence). The V and J genes are TRBV19 and TRBJ1-1; a possible D gene is TRBD1 (5 bases). The sample comprised peripheral blood. The TCR sequence derives from a man between 65 and 85 years old with active or convalescent COVID-19. CDR3 bases: TGTGCCAGTAGTATTGACAGACTTGAAGCTTTCTTT. It translates to CASSIDRLEAFF.